This T cell receptor beta chain was sequenced in a study of T cell responses to AZD1222 COVID-19 vaccine. Study background: The analysis combined second doses at about 4 or about 12 weeks. Study results and limitations: Clonal diversity was possibly underestimated, and white British individuals and females predominated among donors. Across the whole spike, CD4 TCRs peaked at regions 160-218 and 743-854.

On this clone: Its antigen is not known.

Some clones are missing from TCRdb's copy, which holds only in-frame ones; the method was immunoSEQ multiplex PCR. Of 73,000 or so clones in the sample, 82% were seen once. Germline loops: CDR1 SEHNR, CDR2 FQNEAQ (reference sequence). The CDR3 totals 13 residues. Trimming removed 4 bases from V and 5 bases from J, with 11 bases in between. This sequence originates from an adult in good health. Specimen: peripheral blood, collected on day 0 of AZD1222 vaccination. The chain is built from TRBV7-9 and TRBJ2-5, with D possibly TRBD2 on 5 matching bases. The chain's CDR3 is CASSSGMGETQYF. The CDR3 DNA reads as TGTGCCAGCAGCTCCGGGATGGGGGAGACCCAGTACTTC.